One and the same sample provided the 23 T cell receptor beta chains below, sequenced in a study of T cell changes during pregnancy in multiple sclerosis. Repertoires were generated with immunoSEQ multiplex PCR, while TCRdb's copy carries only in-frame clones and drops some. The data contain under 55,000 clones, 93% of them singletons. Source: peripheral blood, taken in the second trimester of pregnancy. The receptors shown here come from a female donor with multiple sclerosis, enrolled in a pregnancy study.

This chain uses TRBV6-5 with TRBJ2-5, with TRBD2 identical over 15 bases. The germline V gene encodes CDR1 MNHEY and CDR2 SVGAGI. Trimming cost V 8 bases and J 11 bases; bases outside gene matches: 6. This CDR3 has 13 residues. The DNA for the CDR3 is TGTGCCAGCGGACTAGCGGGAGGGCGGGAGCAGTACTTC. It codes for CASGLAGGREQYF.

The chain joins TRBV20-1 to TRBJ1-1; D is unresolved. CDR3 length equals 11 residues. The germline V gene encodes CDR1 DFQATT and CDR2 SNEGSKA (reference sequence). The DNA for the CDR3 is TGCAGCTGGACTGTGAACACTGAAGCTTTCTTT. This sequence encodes CSWTVNTEAFF.

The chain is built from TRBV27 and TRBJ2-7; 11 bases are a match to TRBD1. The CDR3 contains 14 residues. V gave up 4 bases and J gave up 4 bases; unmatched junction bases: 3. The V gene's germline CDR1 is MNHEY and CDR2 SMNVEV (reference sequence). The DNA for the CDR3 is TGTGCCAGCAGTTCCCGGGACAGGGGGTACGAGCAGTACTTC. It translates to CASSSRDRGYEQYF.

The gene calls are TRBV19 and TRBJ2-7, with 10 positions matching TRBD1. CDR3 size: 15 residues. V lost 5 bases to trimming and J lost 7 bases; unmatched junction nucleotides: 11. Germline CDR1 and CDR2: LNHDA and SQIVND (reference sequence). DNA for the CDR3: TGTGCCAGTAGTTTCTCCGGGACAGGGGAGGAAGAGCAGTACTTC. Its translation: CASSFSGTGEEEQYF.

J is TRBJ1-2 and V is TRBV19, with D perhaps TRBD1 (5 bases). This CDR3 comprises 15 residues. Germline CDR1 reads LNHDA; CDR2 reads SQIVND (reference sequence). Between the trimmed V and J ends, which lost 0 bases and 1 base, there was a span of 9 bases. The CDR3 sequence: CASSIETQGNYGYTF. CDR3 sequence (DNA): TGTGCCAGTAGTATAGAGACCCAGGGTAACTATGGCTACACCTTC.

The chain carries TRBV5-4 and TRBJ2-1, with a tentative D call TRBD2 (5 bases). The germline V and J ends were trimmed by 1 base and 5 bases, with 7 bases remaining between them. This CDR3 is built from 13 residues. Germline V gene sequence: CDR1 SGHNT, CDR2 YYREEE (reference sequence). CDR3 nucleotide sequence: TGTGCCAGCAGCTTGACTAGAAACAATGAGCAGTTCTTC. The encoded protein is CASSLTRNNEQFF. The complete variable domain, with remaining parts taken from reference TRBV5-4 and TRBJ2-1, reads ETGVTQSPTHLIKTRGQQVTLRCSSQSGHNTVSWYQQALGQGPQFIFQYYREEENGRGNFPPRFSGLQFPNYSSELNVNALELDDSALYLCASSLTRNNEQFFGPGTRLTVL.

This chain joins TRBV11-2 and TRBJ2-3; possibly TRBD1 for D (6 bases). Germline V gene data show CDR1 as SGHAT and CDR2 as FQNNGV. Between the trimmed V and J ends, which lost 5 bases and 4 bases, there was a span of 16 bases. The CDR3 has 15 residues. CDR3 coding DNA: TGTGCCAGCAGCCGGGCCTACAGGGATGCAGATACGCAGTATTTT. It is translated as CASSRAYRDADTQYF.

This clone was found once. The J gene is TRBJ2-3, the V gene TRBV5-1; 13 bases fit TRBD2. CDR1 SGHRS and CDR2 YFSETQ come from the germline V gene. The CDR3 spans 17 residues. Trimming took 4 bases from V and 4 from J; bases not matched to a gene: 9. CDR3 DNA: TGCGCCAGCAGCCCCCAGAAACTAGCGGGAGGGGCAGATACGCAGTATTTT. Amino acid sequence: CASSPQKLAGGADTQYF. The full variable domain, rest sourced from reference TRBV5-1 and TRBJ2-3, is KAGVTQTPRYLIKTRGQQVTLSCSPISGHRSVSWYQQTPGQGLQFLFEYFSETQRNKGNFPGRFSGRQFSNSRSEMNVSTLELGDSALYLCASSPQKLAGGADTQYFGPGTRLTVL.

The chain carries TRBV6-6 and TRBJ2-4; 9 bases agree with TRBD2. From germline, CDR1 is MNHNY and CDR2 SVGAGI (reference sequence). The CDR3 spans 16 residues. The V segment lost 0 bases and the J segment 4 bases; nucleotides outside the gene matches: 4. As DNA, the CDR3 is TGTGCCAGCAGTTACTCCCCAACTAGCGGGAAAAACATTCAGTACTTC. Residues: CASSYSPTSGKNIQYF.

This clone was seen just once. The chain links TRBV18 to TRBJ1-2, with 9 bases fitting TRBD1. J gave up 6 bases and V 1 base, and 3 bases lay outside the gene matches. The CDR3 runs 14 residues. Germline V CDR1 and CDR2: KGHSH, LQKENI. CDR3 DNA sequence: TGTGCCAGCTCACCACGAGGGACAGGGCATGGCTACACCTTC. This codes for CASSPRGTGHGYTF. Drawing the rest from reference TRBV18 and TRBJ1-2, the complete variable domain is NAGVMQNPRHLVRRRGQEARLRCSPMKGHSHVYWYRQLPEEGLKFMVYLQKENIIDESGMPKERFSAEFPKEGPSILRIQQVVRGDSAAYFCASSPRGTGHGYTFGSGTRLTVV.

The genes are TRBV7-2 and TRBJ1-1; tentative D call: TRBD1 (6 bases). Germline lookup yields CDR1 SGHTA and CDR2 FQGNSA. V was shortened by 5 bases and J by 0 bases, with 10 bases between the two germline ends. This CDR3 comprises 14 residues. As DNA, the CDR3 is TGTGCCAGCAGCAAAGGACAGATGAACACTGAAGCTTTCTTT. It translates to CASSKGQMNTEAFF. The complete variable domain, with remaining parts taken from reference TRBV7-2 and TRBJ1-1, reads GAGVSQSPSNKVTEKGKDVELRCDPISGHTALYWYRQSLGQGLEFLIYFQGNSAPDKSGLPSDRFSAERTGGSVSTLTIQRTQQEDSAVYLCASSKGQMNTEAFFGQGTRLTVV.

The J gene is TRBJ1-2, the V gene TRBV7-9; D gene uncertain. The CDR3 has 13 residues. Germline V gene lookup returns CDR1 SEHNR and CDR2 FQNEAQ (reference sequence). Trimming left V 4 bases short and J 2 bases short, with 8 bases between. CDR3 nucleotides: TGTGCCAGCAGCTCCCGAGGGAACTATGGCTACACCTTC. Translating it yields CASSSRGNYGYTF.

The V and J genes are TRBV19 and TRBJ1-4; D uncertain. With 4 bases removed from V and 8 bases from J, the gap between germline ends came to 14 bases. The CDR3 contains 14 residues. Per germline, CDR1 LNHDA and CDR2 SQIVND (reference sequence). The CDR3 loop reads CASSSGWGDEKLFF. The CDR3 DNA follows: TGTGCCAGTAGTAGTGGTTGGGGAGACGAAAAACTGTTTTTT.

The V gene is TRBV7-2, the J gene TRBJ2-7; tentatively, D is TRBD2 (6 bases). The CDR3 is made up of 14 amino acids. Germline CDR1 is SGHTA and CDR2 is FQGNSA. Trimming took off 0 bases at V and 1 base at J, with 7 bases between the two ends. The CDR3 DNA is TGTGCCAGCAGCTTAGCGGGAGGTTCCTACGAGCAGTACTTC. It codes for CASSLAGGSYEQYF.

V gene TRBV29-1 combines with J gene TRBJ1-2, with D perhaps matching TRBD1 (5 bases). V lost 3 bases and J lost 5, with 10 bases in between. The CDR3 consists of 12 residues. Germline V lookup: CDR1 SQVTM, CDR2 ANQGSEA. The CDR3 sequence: CSVDQGEYGYTF. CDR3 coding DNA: TGCAGCGTTGATCAGGGTGAATATGGCTACACCTTC.

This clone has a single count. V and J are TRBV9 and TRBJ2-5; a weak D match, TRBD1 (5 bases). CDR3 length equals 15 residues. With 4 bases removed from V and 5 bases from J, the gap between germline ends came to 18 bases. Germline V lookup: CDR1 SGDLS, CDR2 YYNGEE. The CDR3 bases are TGTGCCAGCAGCACCGCCGGACAAACAAGGGAGACCCAGTACTTC. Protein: CASSTAGQTRETQYF. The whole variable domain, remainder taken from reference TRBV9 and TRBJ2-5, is DSGVTQTPKHLITATGQRVTLRCSPRSGDLSVYWYQQSLDQGLQFLIQYYNGEERAKGNILERFSAQQFPDLHSELNLSSLELGDSALYFCASSTAGQTRETQYFGPGTRLLVL.

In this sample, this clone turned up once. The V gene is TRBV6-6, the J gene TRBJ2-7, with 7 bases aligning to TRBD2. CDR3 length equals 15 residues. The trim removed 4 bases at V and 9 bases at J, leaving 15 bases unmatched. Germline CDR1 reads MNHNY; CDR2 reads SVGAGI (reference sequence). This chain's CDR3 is CASSLGRGPDSTQYF. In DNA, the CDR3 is TGTGCCAGCAGTTTAGGGAGGGGCCCCGACTCCACGCAGTACTTC.

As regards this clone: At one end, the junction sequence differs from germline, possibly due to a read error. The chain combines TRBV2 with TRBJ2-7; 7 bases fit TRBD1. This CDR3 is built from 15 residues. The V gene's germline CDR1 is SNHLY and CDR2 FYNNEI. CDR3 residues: CASSEGLGGGYEQYF. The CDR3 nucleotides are TGTGCCAGCAGCGAAGGATTAGGGGGCGGCTACGAGCAGTACTTC.

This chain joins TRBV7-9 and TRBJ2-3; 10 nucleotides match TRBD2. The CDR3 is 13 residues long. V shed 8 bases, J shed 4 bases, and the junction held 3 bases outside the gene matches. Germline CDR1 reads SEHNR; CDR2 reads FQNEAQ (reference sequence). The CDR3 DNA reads TGTGCCAGCGGGCTAGCGGGAGCAGATACGCAGTATTTT. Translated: CASGLAGADTQYF.

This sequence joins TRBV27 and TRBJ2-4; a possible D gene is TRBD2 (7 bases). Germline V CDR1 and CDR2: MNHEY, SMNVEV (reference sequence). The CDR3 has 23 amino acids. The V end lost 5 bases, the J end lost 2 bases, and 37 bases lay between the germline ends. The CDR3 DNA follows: TGTGCCAGCAGTCTAAAGGGGTGGACGGGGGCGGGAGAGATCGGAATATCCAAAAACATTCAGTACTTC. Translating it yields CASSLKGWTGAGEIGISKNIQYF.

The CDR3 coding sequence is TGCAGCGTGCGGCTAGCGGGAGTCCAAGAGACCCAGTACTTC. Residues: CSVRLAGVQETQYF. V gene TRBV29-1 combines with J gene TRBJ2-5, with 10 positions matching TRBD2. The CDR3 is made up of 14 amino acids. From germline, CDR1 is SQVTM and CDR2 ANQGSEA. V gave up 6 bases and J gave up 1 base; unmatched junction bases: 5.

CDR3 sequence: CASRQGQGGRQPQHF. CDR3 nucleotide sequence: TGTGCCAGTAGACAGGGACAGGGCGGCCGTCAGCCCCAGCATTTT. This chain links TRBV19 with TRBJ1-5; TRBD1 matches at 9 bases. This CDR3 is 15 amino acids long. The V gene end was trimmed by 6 bases and the J gene end by 6 bases; junction bases not matched to a gene: 9. CDR1 LNHDA and CDR2 SQIVND come from the germline V gene (reference sequence).

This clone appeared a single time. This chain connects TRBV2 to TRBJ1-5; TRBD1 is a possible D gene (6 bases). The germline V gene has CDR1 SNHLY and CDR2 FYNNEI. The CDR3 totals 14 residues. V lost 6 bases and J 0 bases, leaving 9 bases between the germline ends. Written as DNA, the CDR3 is TGTGCCAGCAGAAACAGGGATAGCAATCAGCCCCAGCATTTT. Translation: CASRNRDSNQPQHF.